This TCR beta chain was recorded in a study of blood T cell repertoires in COVID-19. As for the study in general: Collection of acute and convalescent COVID-19 samples took place in the United States, Italy and Spain. PBMCs, B-cell-depleted T cells, or T cells provided the cDNA or gDNA that made up the material.

Original handling: Reference gene primer amplification gave estimated nucleated cell counts. Profiling relied on immunoSEQ multiplex PCR, and the TCRdb table lists in-frame clones only, not all of them. V, J and clone size were drawn from that table, and D and trimming were deduced from the DNA. The table includes more than 95,000 clones, roughly 69% detected once. This clone was observed a single time. The CDR3 spans 15 residues. Per the germline V gene, CDR1 is SGHRS and CDR2 is YFSETQ. V dropped 4 bases and J dropped 4 bases, with 15 bases sitting between them. This chain uses TRBV5-1 with TRBJ1-3; D is perhaps TRBD1 (6 bases). This TCR was sampled from a woman aged 70-85 years with acute or convalescent COVID-19. Source material: peripheral blood. In nucleotides, the CDR3 is TGCGCCAGCAGCCAGGGGTTGGCACAGGGAAACACCATATATTTT. Translation: CASSQGLAQGNTIYF. Full variable domain (missing parts from reference TRBV5-1 and TRBJ1-3): KAGVTQTPRYLIKTRGQQVTLSCSPISGHRSVSWYQQTPGQGLQFLFEYFSETQRNKGNFPGRFSGRQFSNSRSEMNVSTLELGDSALYLCASSQGLAQGNTIYFGEGSWLTVV.